Presented here are 21 T cell receptor beta chains from one specimen sequenced in a study of blood T cell repertoires in COVID-19. Measured with immunoSEQ multiplex PCR; TCRdb has only the in-frame clones, and not every one. The table shows approximately 290,000 clones, with 80% to 90% occurring only once. The sample consisted of PBMCs or T cells enriched from blood (not recorded which). Receptors originate from a young woman who had recovered from COVID-19.

The CDR3 sequence: CASSDSVTGMGEKLFF. Here the CDR3 DNA reads TGTGCCAGCAGTGACTCGGTGACAGGGATGGGGGAAAAACTGTTTTTT. The chain is built from TRBV6-4 and TRBJ1-4; the match to TRBD1 covers 7 bases. V lost 0 bases, J lost 8 bases, and 9 bases stayed unmatched. The CDR3 has 16 amino acids. Per germline, CDR1 MRHNA and CDR2 SNTAGT.

CDR3 amino acids: CASSLGAQNTEAFF. The CDR3, as DNA: TGTGCCAGCAGCTTAGGGGCGCAGAACACTGAAGCTTTCTTT. V is TRBV7-9 and J is TRBJ1-1; D gene uncertain. V gave up 1 base and J gave up 1 base, with 7 bases separating them. The CDR3 is 14 residues long. Germline V CDR1 and CDR2: SEHNR, FQNEAQ (reference sequence). Full variable domain (missing parts from reference TRBV7-9 and TRBJ1-1): DTGVSQNPRHKITKRGQNVTFRCDPISEHNRLYWYRQTLGQGPEFLTYFQNEAQLEKSRLLSDRFSAERPKGSFSTLEIQRTEQGDSAMYLCASSLGAQNTEAFFGQGTRLTVV.

CDR3 nucleotide sequence: TGTGCCAGTAGTTGGACAGCGAGGCATGGCTACACCTTC. Protein sequence: CASSWTARHGYTF. The rearrangement links TRBV19 to TRBJ1-2, with D possibly TRBD1 on 6 matching bases. The CDR3 totals 13 residues. The germline CDR1 and CDR2 sequences are LNHDA and SQIVND (reference sequence). V gave up 5 bases and J gave up 6 bases, with 13 bases separating them.

The V and J genes are TRBV10-2 and TRBJ2-5; D ambiguous. Germline V CDR1 and CDR2: WSHSY, SAAADI. This CDR3 comprises 12 residues. Trimming pared 1 base from V and 4 bases from J, leaving 4 bases between. Here the CDR3 reads CASSEFLETQYF. The CDR3 DNA reads TGCGCCAGCAGTGAGTTCTTAGAGACCCAGTACTTC.

This rearrangement joins TRBV29-1 to TRBJ1-1; 8 positions agree with TRBD1. The CDR3 contains 12 residues. The trim removed 7 bases at V and 1 base at J, leaving 2 bases unmatched. In germline, CDR1 is SQVTM, CDR2 ANQGSEA. The CDR3 loop is CSGDRGNTEAFF. The CDR3 DNA sequence: TGCAGCGGCGACAGGGGGAACACTGAAGCTTTCTTT.

The chain carries TRBV5-1 and TRBJ1-2, with 7 bases identical to TRBD1. Germline V gene lookup returns CDR1 SGHRS and CDR2 YFSETQ. The V segment lost 6 bases and the J segment 2 bases; nucleotides outside the gene matches: 7. The length of the CDR3 is 14 residues. CDR3 in amino acids: CASTPGQQNYGYTF. The CDR3 nucleotides read TGCGCCAGCACCCCGGGACAGCAAAACTATGGCTACACCTTC.

The J gene is TRBJ2-4, the V gene TRBV30; D is unresolved. V was shortened by 4 bases and J by 3 bases, with 13 bases between the two germline ends. The CDR3 is 14 amino acids. Germline CDR1 reads GTSNPN; CDR2 reads SVGIG (reference sequence). The CDR3, as DNA: TGTGCCTGGACCCTCGACAAAATCAAAAACATTCAGTACTTC. It specifies CAWTLDKIKNIQYF. Full variable domain (outside the CDR3, taken from reference TRBV30 and TRBJ2-4): SQTIHQWPATLVQPVGSPLSLECTVEGTSNPNLYWYRQAAGRGLQLLFYSVGIGQISSEVPQNLSASRPQDRQFILSSKKLLLSDSGFYLCAWTLDKIKNIQYFGAGTRLSVL.

This clone showed up just a few times. This chain connects TRBV3-1 (or the pseudogene TRBV3-2) to TRBJ1-3; TRBD1 might be the D (5 bases). V was trimmed by 5 bases and J by 4 bases, leaving 15 bases between them. The germline CDR1 and CDR2 sequences are LGHDT and YNNKEL (reference sequence). The CDR3 is 15 residues long. The DNA of the CDR3 is TGTGCCAGCAGCGAACGCAGGGACTTGGGAAACACCATATATTTT. It encodes CASSERRDLGNTIYF.

The chain recombines TRBV29-1 with TRBJ1-2; 9 nucleotides line up with TRBD1. Looked up from germline, CDR1 is SQVTM and CDR2 is ANQGSEA. With V trimmed by 6 bases and J by 4 bases, 9 bases remained unmatched. This CDR3 has 14 amino acids. In nucleotides, the CDR3 is TGCAGCGTAGAAACAGACAGGGGGGGCTATGGCTACACCTTC. Residues: CSVETDRGGYGYTF.

This sequence joins TRBV18 and TRBJ1-1, with a weak D call TRBD1 (6 bases). The CDR3 is 18 residues long. V was shortened by 6 bases and J by 4 bases, with 27 bases between the two germline ends. Germline V gene sequence: CDR1 KGHSH, CDR2 LQKENI. The CDR3 is CASSPRLQGRKGFTEAFF. DNA for the CDR3: TGTGCCAGCTCCCCCCGGTTACAGGGTAGAAAGGGGTTCACTGAAGCTTTCTTT.

The J gene is TRBJ2-2, the V gene TRBV28; 9 bases are shared with TRBD1. CDR1 MDHEN and CDR2 SYDVKM come from the germline V gene. Trimming removed 6 bases from V and 4 bases from J; junction bases left unmatched: 6. This CDR3 contains 15 residues. CDR3 DNA sequence: TGTGCCAGCAGCTGGACAGGGGTAGGCACCGGGGAGCTGTTTTTT. Translating gives CASSWTGVGTGELFF.

This chain links TRBV7-8 with TRBJ2-7; D may be TRBD1 (5 bases). This CDR3 is built from 15 residues. V was trimmed by 3 bases and J by 3 bases, leaving 15 bases between them. From germline, CDR1 is SGHVS and CDR2 FQNEAQ. The CDR3 bases are TGTGCCAGCAGCTTTCCCGTTACAGGCTTCTACGAGCAGTACTTC. The encoded protein is CASSFPVTGFYEQYF.

The chain combines TRBV12-2 with TRBJ1-3; TRBD1 is the table's D call, not checked against the DNA. TRBV12-2 is described as a pseudogene. CDR3 length equals 17 residues. The CDR3 loop reads CASRSTGTGPRRNTIYF. As DNA, the CDR3 is TGTGCAAGTCGCTCGACCGGGACAGGGCCGCGGAGAAACACCATATATTTT.

This chain joins TRBV5-1 and TRBJ2-7; 8 nucleotides agree with TRBD1. Germline trimming cut 5 bases from V and 2 bases from J; bases unmatched to any gene: 6. The CDR3 totals 14 residues. Germline V gene data show CDR1 as SGHRS and CDR2 as YFSETQ. CDR3 nucleotide sequence: TGCGCCAGCAGTTGGTCAGGGGGCCCCTACGAGCAGTACTTC. Protein sequence: CASSWSGGPYEQYF.

This rearrangement joins TRBV5-1 to TRBJ1-6; D might be TRBD1 (6 bases). The germline V and J ends were trimmed by 4 bases and 10 bases, with 12 bases remaining between them. The germline V gene has CDR1 SGHRS and CDR2 YFSETQ. CDR3 length: 13 residues. CDR3 nucleotides: TGCGCCAGCAGCCCCAGGGGTGACTCACCCCTCCACTTT. This translates into CASSPRGDSPLHF.

The V call is TRBV7-6, the J call TRBJ2-1; 7 bases match TRBD2. From germline, CDR1 is SGHVS and CDR2 FNYEAQ. This CDR3 has 16 amino acids. The V segment lost 0 bases and the J segment 8 bases; nucleotides outside the gene matches: 10. CDR3: CASSLARWEGLDEQFF. The DNA for the CDR3 is TGTGCCAGCAGCTTAGCGCGGTGGGAGGGCCTGGATGAGCAGTTCTTC.

This clone was counted once. The chain recombines TRBV5-1 with TRBJ1-4; 11 nucleotides align to TRBD1. This CDR3 is built from 17 residues. CDR1 is SGHRS, CDR2 YFSETQ, per germline. Trimming at V came to 4 bases and at J to 3 bases, leaving 8 bases not matched to a gene. DNA of the CDR3: TGCGCCAGCAGCCGCGGACAGGGGGCGCGTTCTAATGAAAAACTGTTTTTT. Amino acid sequence: CASSRGQGARSNEKLFF.

V gene TRBV7-9 combines with J gene TRBJ1-2; TRBD1 agrees at 9 bases. The CDR3 totals 16 residues. Germline loops: CDR1 SEHNR, CDR2 FQNEAQ (reference sequence). V trimming: 1 base; J trimming: 8 bases; junction bases outside the gene matches: 11. For the CDR3, the DNA is TGTGCCAGCAGCTTAGGAGACCGGGACAGGGTATTGGGCTACACCTTC. This translates into CASSLGDRDRVLGYTF.

The chain couples TRBV6-5 to TRBJ2-1, with TRBD2 as a possible D gene (6 bases). In germline, CDR1 is MNHEY, CDR2 SVGAGI. Trimming shortened V by 5 bases and J by 9 bases, and 17 bases separated the two germline ends. The CDR3 has 14 amino acids. CDR3 region: CASSTPRESAEQFF. The CDR3 DNA reads as TGTGCCAGCAGTACCCCTCGGGAGAGCGCTGAGCAGTTCTTC.

This clone was seen just once. The chain recombines TRBV5-5 with TRBJ1-5; 7 positions agree with TRBD1. CDR1 and CDR2 (germline): SGHKS, YYEKEE (reference sequence). The CDR3 has 14 residues. V lost 1 base to trimming and J lost 2 bases; unmatched junction nucleotides: 0. The CDR3 bases are TGTGCCAGCAGCTTGCAGGGGGGCAATCAGCCCCAGCATTTT. This encodes CASSLQGGNQPQHF.

In this sample, this clone turned up once. The rearrangement joins TRBV4-1 to TRBJ2-7; 9 bases match TRBD1. This CDR3 is built from 15 residues. Germline CDR1 MGHRA, CDR2 YSYEKL. J lost 6 bases, V lost 3 bases, and 9 bases had no gene match. CDR3 bases: TGCGCCAGCAGCCAGGTCGGGACAGGGAAAGCCGAGCAGTACTTC. The encoded protein is CASSQVGTGKAEQYF.